Below are 6 T cell receptor beta chains sequenced from a single sample in a study of cytomegalovirus exposure and HLA in healthy donors. The PCR used 60 Vbeta and 13 Jbeta primers. Measured with immunoSEQ multiplex PCR; TCRdb has only the in-frame clones, and not every one. This sample has roughly 240,000 clones, with about 81% found just once. What was sequenced was PBMCs. All receptors derive from a woman in her thirties or forties in good health and CMV-seropositive.

The chain couples TRBV6-5 to TRBJ2-2; D gene uncertain. Germline V gives CDR1 MNHEY, CDR2 SVGAGI. V was trimmed by 6 bases and J by 3 bases, leaving 8 bases between them. This CDR3 contains 13 residues. The CDR3 coding sequence is TGTGCCAGCAGGGAACAGCACACCGGGGAGCTGTTTTTT. Translation: CASREQHTGELFF.

The CDR3 here is CASSGLAGGRETQYF. The CDR3 coding sequence is TGCGCCAGCTCGGGGCTAGCGGGGGGCAGGGAGACCCAGTACTTC. V usage is TRBV5-1 and J usage is TRBJ2-5; TRBD2 agrees at 11 bases. V was clipped by 7 bases and J by 5 bases; unmatched bases: 10. CDR1 is SGHRS and CDR2 is YFSETQ in the germline V gene. The CDR3 sequence is 15 residues long.

This clone was detected a few times. This chain joins TRBV6-5 and TRBJ2-7, with D possibly TRBD1 on 5 matching bases. Per the germline V gene, CDR1 is MNHEY and CDR2 is SVGAGI. This CDR3 spans 11 amino acids. Trimming shortened V by 10 bases and J by 1 base, and 8 bases separated the two germline ends. The CDR3 sequence is CATRQSYEQYF. The CDR3 DNA reads TGTGCCACCCGACAGTCCTACGAGCAGTACTTC.

This clone came up once. This rearrangement joins TRBV19 to TRBJ2-5; 8 bases are shared with TRBD1. Trimming took 5 bases from V and 2 from J; bases not matched to a gene: 1. Germline V CDR1 and CDR2: LNHDA, SQIVND (reference sequence). The CDR3 runs 13 residues. The CDR3 sequence: CASSWTGQETQYF. CDR3 coding DNA: TGTGCCAGTAGTTGGACAGGGCAAGAGACCCAGTACTTC.

With regard to this clone: A read error may account for a junction end that differs from germline. CDR3 amino acids: CSSSFGDRNIEAFF. CDR3 in DNA: TGTTCCAGCAGCTTTGGGGACAGGAACATTGAAGCTTTCTTT. V usage is TRBV7-9 and J usage is TRBJ1-1; TRBD1 aligns across 8 bases. Germline-derived CDR1 and CDR2 are SEHNR and FQNEAQ (reference sequence). This CDR3 contains 14 residues.

This clone was counted a few times. CDR3 DNA sequence: TGTGCCACCACAGGGGATACTAATGAAAAACTGTTTTTT. This encodes CATTGDTNEKLFF. The chain joins TRBV15 to TRBJ1-4; D may be TRBD1 (6 bases). The CDR3 has 13 residues. Germline V CDR1 and CDR2: LNHNV, YYDKDF (reference sequence). Between the trimmed V and J ends, which lost 7 bases and 2 bases, there was a span of 8 bases.